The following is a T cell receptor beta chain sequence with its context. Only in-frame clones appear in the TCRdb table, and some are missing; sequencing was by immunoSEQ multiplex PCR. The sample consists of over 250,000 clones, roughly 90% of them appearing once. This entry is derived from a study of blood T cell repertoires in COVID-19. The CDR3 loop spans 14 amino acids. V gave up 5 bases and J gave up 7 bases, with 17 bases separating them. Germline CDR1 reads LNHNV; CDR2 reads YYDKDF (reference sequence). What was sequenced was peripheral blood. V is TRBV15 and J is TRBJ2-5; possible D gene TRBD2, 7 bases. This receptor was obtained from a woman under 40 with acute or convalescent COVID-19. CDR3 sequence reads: CATSEGGGGRTQYF. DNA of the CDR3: TGTGCCACCAGCGAGGGGGGGGGCGGACGGACCCAGTACTTC.